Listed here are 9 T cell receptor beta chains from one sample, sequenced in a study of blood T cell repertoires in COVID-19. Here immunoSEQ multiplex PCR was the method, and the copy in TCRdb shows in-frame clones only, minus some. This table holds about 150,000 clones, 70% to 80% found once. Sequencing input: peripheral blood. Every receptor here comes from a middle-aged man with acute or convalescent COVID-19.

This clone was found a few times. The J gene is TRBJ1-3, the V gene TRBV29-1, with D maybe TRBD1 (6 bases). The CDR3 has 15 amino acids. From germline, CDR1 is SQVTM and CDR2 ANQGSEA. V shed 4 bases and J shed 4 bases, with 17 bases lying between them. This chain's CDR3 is CSVGRGQSEGNTIYF. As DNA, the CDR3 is TGCAGCGTTGGTCGGGGACAATCGGAAGGAAACACCATATATTTT. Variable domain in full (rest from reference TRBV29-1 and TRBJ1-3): SAVISQKPSRDICQRGTSLTIQCQVDSQVTMMFWYRQQPGQSLTLIATANQGSEATYESGFVIDKFPISRPNLTFSTLTVSNMSPEDSSIYLCSVGRGQSEGNTIYFGEGSWLTVV.

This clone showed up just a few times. The CDR3 nucleotides are TGTGCCAGTAGTATAGCAACTGGGGGGGAAACAGATACGCAGTATTTT. Translating gives CASSIATGGETDTQYF. The chain links TRBV19 to TRBJ2-3; 7 bases map to TRBD2. The CDR3 has 16 amino acids. V lost 1 base and J lost 3; bases outside the gene matches: 7. Germline V CDR1 and CDR2: LNHDA, SQIVND (reference sequence).

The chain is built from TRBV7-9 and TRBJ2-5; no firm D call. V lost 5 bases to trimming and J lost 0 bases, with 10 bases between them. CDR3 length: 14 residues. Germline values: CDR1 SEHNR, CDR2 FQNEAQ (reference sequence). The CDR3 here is CASSLYRDQETQYF. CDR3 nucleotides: TGTGCCAGCAGCCTTTACAGAGACCAAGAGACCCAGTACTTC.

The CDR3 is CASSPLQGAKAFF. The CDR3 coding sequence is TGTGCCAGCTCACCACTTCAAGGGGCCAAAGCTTTCTTT. The chain joins TRBV18 to TRBJ1-1; maybe TRBD1 (5 bases). Looked up from germline, CDR1 is KGHSH and CDR2 is LQKENI. The CDR3 has 13 residues. Trimming shortened V by 1 base and J by 9 bases, and 12 bases separated the two germline ends.

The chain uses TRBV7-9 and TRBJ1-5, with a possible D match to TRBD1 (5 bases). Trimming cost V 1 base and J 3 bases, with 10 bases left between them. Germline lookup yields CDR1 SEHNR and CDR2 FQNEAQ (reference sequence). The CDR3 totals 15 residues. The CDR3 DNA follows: TGTGCCAGCAGCTTAGGGGGCAGGATCAATCAGCCCCAGCATTTT. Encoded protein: CASSLGGRINQPQHF.

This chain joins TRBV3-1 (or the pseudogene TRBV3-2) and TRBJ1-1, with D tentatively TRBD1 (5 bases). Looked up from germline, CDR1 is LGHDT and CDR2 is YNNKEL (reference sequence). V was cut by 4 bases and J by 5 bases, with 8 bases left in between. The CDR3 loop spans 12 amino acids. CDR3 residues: CASSPGETEAFF. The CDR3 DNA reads TGTGCCAGCAGCCCGGGGGAAACTGAAGCTTTCTTT.

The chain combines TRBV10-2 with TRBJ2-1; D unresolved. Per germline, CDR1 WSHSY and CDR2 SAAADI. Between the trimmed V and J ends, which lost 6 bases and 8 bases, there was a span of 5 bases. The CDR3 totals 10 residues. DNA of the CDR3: TGCGCCAGCAGATCCGATGAGCAGTTCTTC. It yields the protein CASRSDEQFF.

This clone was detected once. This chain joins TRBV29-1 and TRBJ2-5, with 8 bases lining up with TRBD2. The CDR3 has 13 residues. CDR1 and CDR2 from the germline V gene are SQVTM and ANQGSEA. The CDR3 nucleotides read TGCATCACACGGCGGGGGGTCCAAGAGACCCAGTACTTC. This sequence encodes CITRRGVQETQYF.

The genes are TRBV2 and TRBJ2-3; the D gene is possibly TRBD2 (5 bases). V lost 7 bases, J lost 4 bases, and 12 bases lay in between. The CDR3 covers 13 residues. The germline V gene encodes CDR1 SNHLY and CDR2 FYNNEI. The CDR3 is CASTIAYADTQYF. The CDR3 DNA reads TGTGCCAGCACGATAGCGTACGCAGATACGCAGTATTTT.